This T cell receptor beta chain was recovered during a study of naive and memory T cell subsets (dated by TCRdb to about 2017). Regarding the study in general: In the figure summarizing the skin biopsy and whole blood samples, some 10 blood donors, 7 tuberculin skin test biopsies and 3 saline control biopsies were reported. PCR2 was typically run as a SYBR Green qPCR and stopped at a set threshold, although low-input samples could use end-point PCR of five to six cycles instead.

The study described a robust, sensitive protocol for amplifying, sequencing and analyzing TCRs, using 3' ligation of a UMI-containing oligonucleotide to TCR cDNA. For whole blood analysis, around 2.4 ml of peripheral blood was collected from healthy adult volunteers into Tempus tubes, and RNA was extracted following the manufacturer's instructions. Total RNA was used without cell sorting and was treated with RQ1 DNase before reverse transcription, with a target input of roughly 1 to 1000 ng. Skin biopsy and whole blood libraries were made to test pipeline robustness in samples where T cells form a minority population. Broad study findings and their caveats: The RNA-based method was acknowledged as potentially sensitive to TCR transcript changes with T cell activation and differentiation.

The CDR3 covers 18 residues, taking in both the cysteine and the phenylalanine. Only the CDR3 region is kept as DNA, spanning 54 bases read in frame from base 1. CDR1 and CDR2 are read off the germline V gene as MNHEY and SVGAGI. V loses 0 bases at its end and J loses 0 bases; junction bases beyond the gene matches: 8. Libraries were made using 5' RACE. The ligated cDNA was amplified by four rounds of PCR, in which nested alpha and beta constant region primers were used together with the SP2 primer. For the blood and skin samples, reverse transcription of TCR RNA was done with SuperScript IV along with alpha and beta constant region primers. An oligonucleotide carrying the Illumina SP2 primer and a UMI was ligated to the 3' end of the cDNA by means of T4 RNA ligase 1. To prevent hairpin formation, the 12-nucleotide UMI was made up of two random hexamers with an eight-base spacer between them. From the second PCR onward, TCR alpha and beta chain libraries were processed separately and dual indexed for multiplexing. After pooling, the indexed libraries were analyzed by capillary electrophoresis and sequenced on either an Illumina MiSeq or NextSeq. PhiX DNA at roughly 4.5-7.5% was added to the libraries to raise base diversity and improve cluster recognition. The study's own analysis went as follows. UMIs were extracted from read 2 by Demultiplexor and combined with the TCR sequence from read 1, and reads were split according to sample indices. V and J genes and V-J junctions were identified by Decombinator, and each TCR was assigned a five-part identifier that included V and J deletions. Collapsinator relied on UMIs to correct both sequencing errors and PCR amplification heterogeneity, producing a UMI-based abundance for each TCR. Identifiers were converted to nucleotide sequence by CDR3Translator and translated to amino acids, and CDR3 regions were extracted on the basis of terminal motifs. Error-corrected alpha and beta TCR counts from blood and skin were compared after normalization to input RNA amount. The raw public reads went through TCRdb reprocessing: fastp at Q25, MiXCR clone calling, in-frame beta chains kept. Merged by CDR3 protein, the rows form single entries marked with the most common genes and DNA. TCRdb's processing, not the authors' own work, is the source of the V and J calls. The table for this sample lists tens of thousands of distinct CDR3 sequences; over 7% of them were counted only once. The top ten clones comprise around 9.6% of the sample.

A word on this clonotype: Its antigen target is currently unknown. No per-base quality is available; no much larger clone lies one base away.

The chain links TRBV6-5 with TRBJ2-3, with TRBD2 identical over 8 junction bases. The sequence was collected from a male donor in good health. The DNA reads TGTGCCAGCAGTTACTCAGGAATGCGGGGGGCTAGCACAGATACGCAGTATTTT. The resulting protein is CASSYSGMRGASTDTQYF.